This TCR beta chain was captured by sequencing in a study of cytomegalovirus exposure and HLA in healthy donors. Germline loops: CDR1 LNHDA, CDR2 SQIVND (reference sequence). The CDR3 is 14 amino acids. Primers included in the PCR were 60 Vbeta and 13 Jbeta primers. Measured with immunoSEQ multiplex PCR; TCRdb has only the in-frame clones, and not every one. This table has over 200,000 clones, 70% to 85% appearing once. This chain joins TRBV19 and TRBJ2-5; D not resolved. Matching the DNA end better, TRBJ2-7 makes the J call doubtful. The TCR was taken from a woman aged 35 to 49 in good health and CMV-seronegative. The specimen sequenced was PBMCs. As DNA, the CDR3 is TGTGCCAGTAGTCGATCAGGTTTGACCTACGAGCAGTACTTC. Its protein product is CASSRSGLTYEQYF.